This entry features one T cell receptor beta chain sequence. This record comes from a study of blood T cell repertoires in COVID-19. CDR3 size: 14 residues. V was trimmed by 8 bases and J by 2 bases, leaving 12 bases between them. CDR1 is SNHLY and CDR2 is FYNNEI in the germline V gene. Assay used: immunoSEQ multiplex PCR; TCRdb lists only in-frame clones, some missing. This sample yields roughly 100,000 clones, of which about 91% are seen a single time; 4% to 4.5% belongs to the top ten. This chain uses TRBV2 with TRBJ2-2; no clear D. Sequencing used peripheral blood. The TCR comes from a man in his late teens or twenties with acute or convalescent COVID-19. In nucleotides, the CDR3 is TGTGCCAGCCGTTGGCTCCCAAACACCGGGGAGCTGTTTTTT. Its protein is CASRWLPNTGELFF.